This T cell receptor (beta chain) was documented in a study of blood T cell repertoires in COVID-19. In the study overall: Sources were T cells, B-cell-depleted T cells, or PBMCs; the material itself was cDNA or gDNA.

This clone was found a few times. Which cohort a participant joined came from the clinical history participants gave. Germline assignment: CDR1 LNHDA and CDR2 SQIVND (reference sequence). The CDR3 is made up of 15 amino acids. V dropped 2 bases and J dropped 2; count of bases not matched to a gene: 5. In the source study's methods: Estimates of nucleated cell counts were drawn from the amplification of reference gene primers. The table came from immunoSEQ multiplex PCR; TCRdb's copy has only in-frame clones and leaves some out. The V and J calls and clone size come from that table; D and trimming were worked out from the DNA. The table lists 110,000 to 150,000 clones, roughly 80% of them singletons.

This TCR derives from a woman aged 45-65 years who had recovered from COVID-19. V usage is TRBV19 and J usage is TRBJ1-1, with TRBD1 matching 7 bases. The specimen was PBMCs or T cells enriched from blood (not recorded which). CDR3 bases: TGTGCCAGTAGTATATACAGGGGACCCAACACTGAAGCTTTCTTT. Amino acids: CASSIYRGPNTEAFF.